This TCR beta chain emerged from a study of blood T cells in healthy people across ages. From germline, CDR1 is SGHRS and CDR2 YFSETQ. V was clipped by 3 bases and J by 7 bases, with 20 bases between them. The CDR3 contains 16 residues. Through a sample-barcoded 5' primer and a J-beta primer mix, a second PCR was run for roughly 7 to 12 cycles. TCRdb recomputed calls from the 5' RACE reads with MiXCR, one row per CDR3 protein. This table has 700,000 to 1,000,000 distinct CDR3 sequences, around two fifths appearing once. The sample comprised blood. The rearrangement uses TRBV5-1 and TRBJ2-1; D is unclear. The origin of this receptor is a man in his 60s in good health. In DNA form, the CDR3 reads TGCGCCAGCAGCTCGACCGGGCCCGTCGTGGGGAATGAGCAGTTCTTC. It yields the protein CASSSTGPVVGNEQFF.